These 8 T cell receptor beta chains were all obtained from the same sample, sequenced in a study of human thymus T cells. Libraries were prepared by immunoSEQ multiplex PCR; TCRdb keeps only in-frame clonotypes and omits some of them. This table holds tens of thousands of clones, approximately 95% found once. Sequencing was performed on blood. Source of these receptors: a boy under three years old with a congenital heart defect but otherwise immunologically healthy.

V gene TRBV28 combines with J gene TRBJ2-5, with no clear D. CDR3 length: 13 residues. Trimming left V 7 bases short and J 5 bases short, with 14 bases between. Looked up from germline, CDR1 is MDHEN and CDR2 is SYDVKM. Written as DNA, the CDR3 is TGTGCCAGCACAATAAGCACGTTCGAGACCCAGTACTTC. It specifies CASTISTFETQYF.

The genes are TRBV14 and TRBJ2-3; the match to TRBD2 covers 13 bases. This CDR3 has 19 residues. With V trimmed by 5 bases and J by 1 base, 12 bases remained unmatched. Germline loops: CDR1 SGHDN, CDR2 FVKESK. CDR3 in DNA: TGTGCCAGCAGCAGTTCCCTCGGACTAGCGGGGGAGCGCACAGATACGCAGTATTTT. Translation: CASSSSLGLAGERTDTQYF.

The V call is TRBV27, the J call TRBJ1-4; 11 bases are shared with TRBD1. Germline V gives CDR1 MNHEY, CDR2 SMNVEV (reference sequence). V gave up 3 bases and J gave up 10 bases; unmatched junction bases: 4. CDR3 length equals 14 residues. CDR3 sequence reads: CASSLGQGEGKLFF. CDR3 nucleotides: TGTGCCAGCAGTTTGGGACAGGGGGAGGGAAAACTGTTTTTT.

The DNA of the CDR3 is TGTGCCAGCAGCTTTAACGGGGAAGGACCCCAGTACTTC. This translates into CASSFNGEGPQYF. The chain uses TRBV7-3 and TRBJ2-5, with a weak D call TRBD2 (5 bases). V dropped 3 bases and J dropped 9 bases, with 14 bases sitting between them. Germline V gene data show CDR1 as SGHTA and CDR2 as FQGTGA. The CDR3 is 13 residues long. The complete variable domain, with remaining parts taken from reference TRBV7-3 and TRBJ2-5, reads GAGVSQTPSNKVTEKGKYVELRCDPISGHTALYWYRQSLGQGPEFLIYFQGTGAADDSGLPNDRFFAVRPEGSVSTLKIQRTERGDSAVYLCASSFNGEGPQYFGPGTRLLVL.

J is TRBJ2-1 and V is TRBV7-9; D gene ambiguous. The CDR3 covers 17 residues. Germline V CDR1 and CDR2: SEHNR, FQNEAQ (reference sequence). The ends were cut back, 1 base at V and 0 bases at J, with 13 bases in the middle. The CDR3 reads CASSLEGPRSSYNEQFF. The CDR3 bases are TGTGCCAGCAGCTTAGAAGGCCCTAGAAGCTCCTACAATGAGCAGTTCTTC.

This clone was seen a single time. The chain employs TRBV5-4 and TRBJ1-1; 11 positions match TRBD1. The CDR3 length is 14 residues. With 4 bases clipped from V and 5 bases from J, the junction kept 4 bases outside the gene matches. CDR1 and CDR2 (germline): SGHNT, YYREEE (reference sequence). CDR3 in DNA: TGTGCCAGCAGCACCGGGACAGGGGGAACTGAAGCTTTCTTT. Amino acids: CASSTGTGGTEAFF.

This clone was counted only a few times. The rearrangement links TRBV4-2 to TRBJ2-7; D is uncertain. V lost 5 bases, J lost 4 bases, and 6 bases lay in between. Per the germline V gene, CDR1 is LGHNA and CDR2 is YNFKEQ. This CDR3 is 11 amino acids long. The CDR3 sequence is CASSTPYEQYF. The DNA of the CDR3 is TGTGCCAGCAGCACCCCATACGAGCAGTACTTC.

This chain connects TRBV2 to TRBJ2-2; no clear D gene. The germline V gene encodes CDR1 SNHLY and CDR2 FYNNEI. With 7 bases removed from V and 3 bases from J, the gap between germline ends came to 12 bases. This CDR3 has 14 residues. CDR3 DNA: TGTGCCAGCACCTATACTTTGGACACCGGGGAGCTGTTTTTT. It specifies CASTYTLDTGELFF.